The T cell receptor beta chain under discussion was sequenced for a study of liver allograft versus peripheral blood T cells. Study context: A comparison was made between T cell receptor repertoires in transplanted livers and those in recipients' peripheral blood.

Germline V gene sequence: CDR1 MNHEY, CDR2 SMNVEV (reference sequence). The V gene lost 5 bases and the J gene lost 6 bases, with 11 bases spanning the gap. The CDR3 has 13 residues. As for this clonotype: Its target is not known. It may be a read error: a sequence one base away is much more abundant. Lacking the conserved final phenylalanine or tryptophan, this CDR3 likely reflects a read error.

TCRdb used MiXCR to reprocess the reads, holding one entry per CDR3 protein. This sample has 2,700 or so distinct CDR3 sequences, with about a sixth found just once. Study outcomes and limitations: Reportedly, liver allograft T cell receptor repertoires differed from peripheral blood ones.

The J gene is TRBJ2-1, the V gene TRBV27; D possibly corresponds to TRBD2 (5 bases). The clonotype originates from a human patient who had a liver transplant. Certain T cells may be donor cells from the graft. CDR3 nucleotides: TGTGCCAGCAGTACCCCGGGGTCCAATGAGCAGTTCTCC. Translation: CASSTPGSNEQFS.